A single T cell receptor beta chain is shown here with its context. The same CDR3 can be traced to other DNA sequences in this sample. CDR1 and CDR2 from the germline V gene are SQVTM and ANQGSEA. J was trimmed by 5 bases and V by 2 bases; bases with no gene match: 2. The CDR3 has 12 residues. This record belongs to a study of blood T cell repertoires in COVID-19. Looking at the study overall: Samples representing acute and convalescent COVID-19 were sourced from the United States, Italy and Spain.

Study members were between about 18 and 95 years old and lived in roughly 24 US regions. Cohort 3 recovered donors had two negative PCRs, clearance, or symptom resolution. The data were produced by immunoSEQ multiplex PCR, yet TCRdb's version contains in-frame clones alone and is incomplete. Altogether around 240,000 clones are present, approximately 83% being singletons, with the ten largest covering over 1.5%. V usage is TRBV29-1 and J usage is TRBJ1-2; 7 nucleotides match TRBD1. The receptor comes from a woman between 45 and 65 years old who had recovered from COVID-19. Sequencing was performed on PBMCs or T cells enriched from blood (not recorded which). This CDR3 reads CSVERQGYGYTF. CDR3 bases: TGCAGCGTTGAACGACAGGGTTATGGCTACACCTTC.